This T cell receptor beta chain was found in a study of early T cells in non-severe SARS-CoV-2 infection. One entry per CDR3 protein results from TCRdb running MiXCR on the 5' RACE reads. In the table there are 50,000 to 65,000 distinct CDR3 sequences, around 13% of which are singletons. Only a few counts were recorded for this clonotype. Sequenced sample: whole blood. This clonotype was sampled from an adult who was a healthcare worker with PCR-confirmed SARS-CoV-2 infection or an uninfected control (not recorded which).

The CDR3 region is CASSSQGTGYPPQYF. Here the CDR3 DNA reads TGTGCCAGCAGCTCCCAAGGCACAGGGTATCCGCCGCAGTATTTT. The chain employs TRBV7-3 and TRBJ2-3, with D perhaps matching TRBD1 (6 bases). This CDR3 is built from 15 residues. Germline CDR1 and CDR2: SGHTA and FQGTGA. V gave up 4 bases and J gave up 10 bases, with 21 bases separating them.